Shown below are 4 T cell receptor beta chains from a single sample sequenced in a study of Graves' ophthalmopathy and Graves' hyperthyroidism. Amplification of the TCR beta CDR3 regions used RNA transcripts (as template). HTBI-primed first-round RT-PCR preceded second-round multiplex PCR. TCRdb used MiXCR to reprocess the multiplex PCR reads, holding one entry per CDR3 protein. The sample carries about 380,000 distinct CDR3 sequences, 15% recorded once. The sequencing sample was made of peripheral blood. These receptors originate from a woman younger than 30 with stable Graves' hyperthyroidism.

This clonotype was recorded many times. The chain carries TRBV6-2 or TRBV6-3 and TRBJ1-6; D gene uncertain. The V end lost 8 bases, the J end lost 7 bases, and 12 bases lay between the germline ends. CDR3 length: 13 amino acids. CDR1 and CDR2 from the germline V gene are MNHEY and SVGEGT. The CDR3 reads CASGEASNSPLHF. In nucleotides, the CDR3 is TGTGCCAGCGGGGAGGCCTCCAATTCACCCCTCCACTTT.

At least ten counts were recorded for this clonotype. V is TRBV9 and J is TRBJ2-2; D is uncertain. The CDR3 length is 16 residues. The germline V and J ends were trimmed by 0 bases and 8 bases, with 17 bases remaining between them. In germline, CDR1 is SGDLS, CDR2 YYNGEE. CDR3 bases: TGTGCCAGCAGCGTAGGTTCAGCCATCCGAACGGGGGAGCTGTTTTTT. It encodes CASSVGSAIRTGELFF.

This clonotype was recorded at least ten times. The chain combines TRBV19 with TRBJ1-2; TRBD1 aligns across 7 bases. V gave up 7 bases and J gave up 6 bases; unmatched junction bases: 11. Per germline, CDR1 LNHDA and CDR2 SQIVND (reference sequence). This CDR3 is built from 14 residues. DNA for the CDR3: TGTGCCAGTAAGGGGCAGGGGGTATCGGATGGCTACACCTTC. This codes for CASKGQGVSDGYTF.

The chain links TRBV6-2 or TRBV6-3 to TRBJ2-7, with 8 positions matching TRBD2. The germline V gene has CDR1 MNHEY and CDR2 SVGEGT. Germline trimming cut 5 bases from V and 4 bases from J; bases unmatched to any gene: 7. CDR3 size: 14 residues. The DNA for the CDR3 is TGTGCCAGCAGTCAAAGCGGGAGAGGTTACGAGCAGTACTTC. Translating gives CASSQSGRGYEQYF.